Reported below is one T cell receptor beta chain. The data belong to a study of blood T cell repertoires in COVID-19. The assay was immunoSEQ multiplex PCR, and TCRdb's table has in-frame clones only and misses some. The repertoire holds 130,000 or so clones, with about nine tenths as singletons. This TCR came from a human donor with COVID-19, enrolled during active disease. The donor label of this sample is uncertain. Material for sequencing was peripheral blood.

The CDR3 DNA is TGTGCCAGCAGGCAGGGGGCATGGAACAATCAGCCCCAGCATTTT. It codes for CASRQGAWNNQPQHF. The chain employs TRBV2 and TRBJ1-5, with 8 bases lining up with TRBD1. V gave up 6 bases and J gave up 3 bases; unmatched junction bases: 7. Germline CDR1 is SNHLY and CDR2 is FYNNEI. This CDR3 is 15 amino acids long.